These 14 T cell receptor beta chains share one sample of origin, sequenced in a study of blood T cell repertoires in COVID-19. Clones were read by immunoSEQ multiplex PCR, and TCRdb kept only the in-frame ones, dropping some. The repertoire has 35,000 to 45,000 clones, 78% of them found once; the top ten carry less than 40%. The source material was peripheral blood. The receptor source for this set is a man aged 55 to 70 with acute or convalescent COVID-19.

The rearrangement joins TRBV4-3 to TRBJ2-5, with D tentatively TRBD2 (6 bases). V lost 1 base to trimming and J lost 0 bases, with 6 bases between them. This CDR3 contains 14 residues. Per the germline V gene, CDR1 is LGHNA and CDR2 is YSLEER. The CDR3 reads CASSQGDYQETQYF. The CDR3 DNA reads TGCGCCAGCAGCCAAGGGGACTACCAAGAGACCCAGTACTTC.

Here the CDR3 reads CASSLGLRRSDGYTF. The CDR3, as DNA: TGTGCCAGCAGTTTAGGACTTCGGAGGTCGGATGGCTACACCTTC. J is TRBJ1-2 and V is TRBV28; D is ambiguous. The length of the CDR3 is 15 residues. Between the trimmed V and J ends, which lost 2 bases and 6 bases, there was a span of 16 bases. Germline V lookup: CDR1 MDHEN, CDR2 SYDVKM.

This clone was seen just once. The chain carries TRBV5-6 and TRBJ1-5; D gene ambiguous. Between the trimmed V and J ends, which lost 0 bases and 2 bases, there was a span of 9 bases. From germline, CDR1 is SGHDT and CDR2 YYEEEE. CDR3 length: 15 amino acids. The CDR3 loop is CASSLGRAGNQPQHF. The CDR3 region has the DNA TGTGCCAGCAGCTTGGGGAGGGCGGGCAATCAGCCCCAGCATTTT.

The chain has TRBV6-2 or TRBV6-3 and TRBJ2-7; 8 bases align to TRBD1. The J segment lost 4 bases and the V segment lost 6 bases, leaving 8 bases of the junction unmatched. This CDR3 region has 14 residues. CDR1 is MNHEY, CDR2 SVGEGT, per germline. The CDR3 is CASSNRDRRYEQYF. The CDR3 nucleotides are TGTGCCAGCAGCAATCGGGACAGGAGGTACGAGCAGTACTTC.

This clone was picked up one time. This chain joins TRBV5-6 and TRBJ1-5, with D possibly matching TRBD1 (6 bases). This CDR3 has 14 residues. Trimming left V 3 bases short and J 5 bases short, with 12 bases between. The germline gives CDR1 SGHDT, CDR2 YYEEEE. CDR3 bases: TGTGCCAGCAGCTCGATGACAGGAGATCAGCCCCAGCATTTT. Translating it yields CASSSMTGDQPQHF. Looking up the rest from reference TRBV5-6 and TRBJ1-5 gives the full variable domain: DAGVTQSPTHLIKTRGQQVTLRCSPKSGHDTVSWYQQALGQGPQFIFQYYEEEERQRGNFPDRFSGHQFPNYSSELNVNALLLGDSALYLCASSSMTGDQPQHFGDGTRLSIL.

The V call is TRBV5-1, the J call TRBJ2-3; 9 bases match TRBD2. V was clipped by 4 bases and J by 2 bases; unmatched bases: 5. This CDR3 has 15 amino acids. The germline gives CDR1 SGHRS, CDR2 YFSETQ. CDR3 region: CASSPGLANTDTQYF. The CDR3 bases are TGCGCCAGCAGCCCCGGACTAGCGAACACAGATACGCAGTATTTT.

The V call is TRBV10-3, the J call TRBJ2-1; 8 positions agree with TRBD2. The V segment lost 5 bases and the J segment 2 bases; nucleotides outside the gene matches: 5. The CDR3 contains 15 residues. Germline V CDR1 and CDR2: ENHRY, SYGVKD. The chain's CDR3 is CAISILAGAYNEQFF. In nucleotides, the CDR3 is TGTGCCATCAGTATTCTAGCGGGCGCCTACAATGAGCAGTTCTTC.

This clone was recorded once. This chain connects TRBV14 to TRBJ2-1; D perhaps matches TRBD2 (5 bases). The germline V and J ends were trimmed by 2 bases and 3 bases, with 17 bases remaining between them. The germline gives CDR1 SGHDN, CDR2 FVKESK. The CDR3 spans 17 residues. The CDR3 protein is CASSQSGGSVFYNEQFF. As DNA, the CDR3 is TGTGCCAGCAGCCAATCTGGAGGCTCGGTCTTCTACAATGAGCAGTTCTTC.

The rearrangement joins TRBV28 to TRBJ1-5; the D is unclear. The CDR3 is made up of 14 amino acids. The germline CDR1 and CDR2 sequences are MDHEN and SYDVKM. The V end lost 1 base, the J end lost 4 bases, and 8 bases lay between the germline ends. The CDR3 protein is CASSLLNGNQPQHF. The CDR3 region has the DNA TGTGCCAGCAGTTTATTGAACGGGAATCAGCCCCAGCATTTT.

V is TRBV6-2 or TRBV6-3 and J is TRBJ1-1, with a possible D match to TRBD1 (5 bases). V lost 5 bases and J lost 1, with 11 bases in between. This CDR3 region has 14 residues. Germline assignment: CDR1 MNHEY and CDR2 SVGEGT. The CDR3 DNA reads as TGTGCCAGCAGTACGACAGTGCCGAACACTGAAGCTTTCTTT. Amino acids: CASSTTVPNTEAFF.

The chain carries TRBV6-5 and TRBJ2-5, with 9 bases matching TRBD1. CDR1 MNHEY and CDR2 SVGAGI come from the germline V gene. The CDR3 has 15 residues. The trim removed 7 bases at V and 4 bases at J, leaving 10 bases unmatched. CDR3 sequence: CASNTGTGIIETQYF. The CDR3 DNA reads as TGTGCCAGCAATACCGGGACAGGGATTATAGAGACCCAGTACTTC.

This chain connects TRBV28 to TRBJ1-6; D gene ambiguous. The CDR3 extends over 17 amino acids. Germline loops: CDR1 MDHEN, CDR2 SYDVKM. Trimming cost V 1 base and J 0 bases, with 10 bases left between them. For the CDR3, the DNA is TGTGCCAGCAGTTTATTTTCTGCCAGCTCCTATAATTCACCCCTCCACTTT. Translating gives CASSLFSASSYNSPLHF.

CDR3 sequence: CATRAANEQFF. CDR3 bases: TGTGCCACCAGGGCCGCCAATGAGCAGTTCTTC. The chain joins TRBV24-1 to TRBJ2-1; D is undetermined. Trimming stripped 7 bases from V and 6 bases from J, with 6 bases between. The CDR3 totals 11 residues. Looked up from germline, CDR1 is KGHDR and CDR2 is SFDVKD.

The V call is TRBV7-9, the J call TRBJ2-5, with 8 bases matching TRBD1. Germline V gives CDR1 SEHNR, CDR2 FQNEAQ (reference sequence). Unmatched junction bases numbered 13, after V lost 2 bases and J lost 5 bases. The CDR3 is made up of 17 amino acids. The CDR3 spells CASSLWGQGAGSETQYF. For the CDR3, the DNA is TGTGCCAGCAGCTTATGGGGCCAGGGGGCAGGGTCGGAGACCCAGTACTTC. Filled out from reference TRBV7-9 and TRBJ2-5, the complete variable domain reads DTGVSQNPRHKITKRGQNVTFRCDPISEHNRLYWYRQTLGQGPEFLTYFQNEAQLEKSRLLSDRFSAERPKGSFSTLEIQRTEQGDSAMYLCASSLWGQGAGSETQYFGPGTRLLVL.